This T cell receptor (beta chain) was captured by sequencing in a study of Graves' ophthalmopathy and Graves' hyperthyroidism. About the study: Before any treatment was given, at initial diagnosis, peripheral blood was collected.

RNA transcripts were the source from which TCR beta CDR3 regions were amplified. HTBI primers were employed in first-round RT-PCR, then a second-round multiplex PCR followed. Each CDR3 protein is one row after TCRdb ran MiXCR on the multiplex PCR reads. The sample has more than 550,000 distinct CDR3 sequences; 35% to 45% are singletons. Each donor who had ophthalmopathy showed moderate-to-severe activity, a CAS of ≥3, a NOSPECS of ≥4, and a duration under 3 months. Reliance was placed on clinical symptoms, serum thyroxine, TRAb, thyroid ultrasound and orbital computed tomography for diagnosis. PBMCs stemmed from approximately 9.7 ml of fresh peripheral blood. The trim removed 6 bases at V and 2 bases at J, leaving 6 bases unmatched. This CDR3 has 15 amino acids.

The sequenced material came from peripheral blood. This chain links TRBV12-3 or TRBV12-4 with TRBJ1-1; TRBD1 matches 10 bases. This clonotype was sampled from an adult man with Graves' ophthalmopathy. The CDR3 reads CASSAGTGVNTEAFF. Here the CDR3 DNA reads TGTGCCAGCAGCGCCGGGACAGGGGTAAACACTGAAGCTTTCTTT.